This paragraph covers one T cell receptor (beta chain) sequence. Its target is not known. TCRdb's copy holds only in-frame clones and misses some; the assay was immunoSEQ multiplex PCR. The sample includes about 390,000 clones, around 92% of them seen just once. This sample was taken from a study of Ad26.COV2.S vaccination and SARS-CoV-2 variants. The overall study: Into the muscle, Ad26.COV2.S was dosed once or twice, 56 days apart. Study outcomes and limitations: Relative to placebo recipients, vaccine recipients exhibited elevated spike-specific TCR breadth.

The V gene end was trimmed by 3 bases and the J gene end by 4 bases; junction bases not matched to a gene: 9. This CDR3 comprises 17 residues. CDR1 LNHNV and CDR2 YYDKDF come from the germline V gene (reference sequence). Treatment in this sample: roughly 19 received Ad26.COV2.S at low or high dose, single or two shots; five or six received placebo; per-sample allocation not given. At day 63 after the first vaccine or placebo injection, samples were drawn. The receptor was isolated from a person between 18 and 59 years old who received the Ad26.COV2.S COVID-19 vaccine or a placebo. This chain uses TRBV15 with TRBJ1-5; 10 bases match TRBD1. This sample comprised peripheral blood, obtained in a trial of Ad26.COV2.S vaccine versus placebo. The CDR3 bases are TGTGCCACCAGCAGGACACGGACAGGGGGGATGAATCAGCCCCAGCATTTT. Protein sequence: CATSRTRTGGMNQPQHF.